Following are 2 T cell receptor beta chains from one sample sequenced in a study of human T cells and chemical hapten exposure. TCRdb re-derived calls from the RACE reads in MiXCR, one entry per CDR3 protein. The sample records over 65,000 distinct CDR3 sequences, under 14% being singletons. As for time point: patch test 2, 6 weeks after DPC sensitization. This sample's treatment: therapeutic diphenylcyclopropenone sensitization with weekly scalp DPC. Sequencing was performed on whole blood, taken in connection with sensitization to the hapten diphenylcyclopropenone (DPC). The receptors stem from a man between 18 and 29 years old with alopecia areata. Some clones in this sample may be carry-over from other donors' samples.

V is TRBV6-1 and J is TRBJ1-6; the D is unclear. Trimming left V 2 bases short and J 7 bases short, with 6 bases between. CDR1 is MNHNS, CDR2 SASEGT, per germline. The CDR3 consists of 13 residues. The CDR3 sequence is CASSEKDNSPLHF. The CDR3 nucleotides are TGTGCCAGCAGTGAAAAGGACAATTCACCCCTCCACTTT.

There are many counts of this clonotype. The V call is TRBV9, the J call TRBJ1-3; 12 nucleotides line up with TRBD1. The trim removed 3 bases at V and 10 bases at J, leaving 2 bases unmatched. Looked up from germline, CDR1 is SGDLS and CDR2 is YYNGEE. This CDR3 is 13 amino acids long. The CDR3 loop is CASSGGQGATIYF. The DNA for the CDR3 is TGTGCCAGCAGCGGGGGACAGGGGGCAACCATATATTTT.